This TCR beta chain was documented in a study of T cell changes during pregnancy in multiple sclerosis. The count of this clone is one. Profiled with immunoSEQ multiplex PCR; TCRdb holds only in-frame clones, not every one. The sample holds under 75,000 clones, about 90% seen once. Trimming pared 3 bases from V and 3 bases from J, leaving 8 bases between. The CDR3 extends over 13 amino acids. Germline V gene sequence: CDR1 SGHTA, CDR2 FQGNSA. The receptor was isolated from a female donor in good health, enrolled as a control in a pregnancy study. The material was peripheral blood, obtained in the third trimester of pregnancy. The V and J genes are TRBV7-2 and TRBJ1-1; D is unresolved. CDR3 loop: CASSFSEYTEAFF. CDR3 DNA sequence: TGTGCCAGCAGCTTCTCCGAGTACACTGAAGCTTTCTTT.